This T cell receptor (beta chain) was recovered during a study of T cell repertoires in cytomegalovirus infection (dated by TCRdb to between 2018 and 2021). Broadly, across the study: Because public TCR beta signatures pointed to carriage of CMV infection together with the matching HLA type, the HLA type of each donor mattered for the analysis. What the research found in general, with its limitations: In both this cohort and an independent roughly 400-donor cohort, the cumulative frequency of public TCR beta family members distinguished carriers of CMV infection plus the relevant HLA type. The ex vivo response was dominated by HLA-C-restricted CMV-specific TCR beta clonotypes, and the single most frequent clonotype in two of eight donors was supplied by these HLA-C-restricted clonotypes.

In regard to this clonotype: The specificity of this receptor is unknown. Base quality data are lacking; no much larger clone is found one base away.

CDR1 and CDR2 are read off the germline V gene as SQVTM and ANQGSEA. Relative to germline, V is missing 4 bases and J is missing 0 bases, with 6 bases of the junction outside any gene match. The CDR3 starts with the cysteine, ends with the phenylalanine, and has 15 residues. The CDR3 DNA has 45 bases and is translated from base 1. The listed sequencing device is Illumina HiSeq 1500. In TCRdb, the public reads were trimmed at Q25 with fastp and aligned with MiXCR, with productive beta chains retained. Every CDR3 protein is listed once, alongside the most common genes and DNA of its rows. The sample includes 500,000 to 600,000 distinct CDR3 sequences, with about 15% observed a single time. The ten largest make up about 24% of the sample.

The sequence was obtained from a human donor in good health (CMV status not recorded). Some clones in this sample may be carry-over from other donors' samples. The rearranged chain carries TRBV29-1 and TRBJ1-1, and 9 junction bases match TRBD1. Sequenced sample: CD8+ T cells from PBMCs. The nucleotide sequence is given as TGCAGCGTTGGGGGACAGGGTGGACTGAACACTGAAGCTTTCTTT. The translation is CSVGGQGGLNTEAFF. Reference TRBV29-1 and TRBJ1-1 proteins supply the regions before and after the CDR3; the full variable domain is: SAVISQKPSRDICQRGTSLTIQCQVDSQVTMMFWYRQQPGQSLTLIATANQGSEATYESGFVIDKFPISRPNLTFSTLTVSNMSPEDSSIYLCSVGGQGGLNTEAFFGQGTRLTVV.